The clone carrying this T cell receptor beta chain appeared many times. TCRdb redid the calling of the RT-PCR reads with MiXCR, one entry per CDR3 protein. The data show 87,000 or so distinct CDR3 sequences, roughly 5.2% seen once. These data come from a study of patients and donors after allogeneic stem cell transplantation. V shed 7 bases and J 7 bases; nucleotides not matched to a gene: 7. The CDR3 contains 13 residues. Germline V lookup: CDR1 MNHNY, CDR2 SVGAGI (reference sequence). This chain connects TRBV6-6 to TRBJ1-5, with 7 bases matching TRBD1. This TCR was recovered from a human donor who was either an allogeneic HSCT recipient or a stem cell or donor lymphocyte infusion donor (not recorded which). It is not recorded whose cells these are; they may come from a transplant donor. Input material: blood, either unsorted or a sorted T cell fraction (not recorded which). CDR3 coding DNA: TGTGCCAGCACTACGGACAGGCTACAGCCCCAGCATTTT. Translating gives CASTTDRLQPQHF.